Detailed here is one T cell receptor beta chain. The antigen this receptor binds is unknown. No per-base quality is available; no much larger clone lies one base away. Collaborating institutions collected whole blood in K2EDTA tubes following their own protocols. For TCRbeta analysis, collaborators shipped samples in one of three forms: frozen whole blood, isolated PBMCs, or DNA extracted from either of those sample types. Including cysteine and phenylalanine, the CDR3 has 13 amino acids. CDR3 DNA only is kept here, 39 bases in frame from base 1. Reading the germline V gene gives CDR1 KGHSH and CDR2 LQKENI. V gives up 2 bases and J gives up 4 bases, and the segment between their germline ends measures 9 bases. TCRbeta CDR3 regions were amplified from genomic DNA using the immunoSEQ Assay, a bias-controlled multiplex PCR. As for the authors' bioinformatics: Nucleated cell counts per sample were estimated from amplification of reference gene primers within the assay. To quantify the absolute abundance of each unique TCRbeta CDR3 rearrangement, sequence reads were collapsed and filtered. For each sample, productive Simpson clonality was calculated as the square root of Simpson's diversity index over productive rearrangements. TCRdb stores this immuneACCESS table with in-frame sequences only. Part of the clones is absent; in the studies checked, under half of the shortfall reflects unresolved V genes, and no reason is known for the rest. That table gives V, J and clone size, and the DNA gave D and trimming. In this sample the table shows about 190,000 clones, roughly 80% of which occur a single time. Roughly an eighth of the sample lies in the top ten.

These data come from a study of blood T cell repertoires in COVID-19 (dated by TCRdb to 2020 to 2022). About the investigation overall: Samples from collaborators originated in the United States, Italy and Spain and spanned both the acute and convalescent phases of COVID-19. Samples were obtained from the ongoing ImmuneRACE study (first 160 participants) and from over 1,000 subjects provided by 6 global collaborators. A freely available public database, intended as a resource for researchers studying the immune response to SARS-CoV-2, is where the repertoires were released. The sample metadata nearly always contained a de-identified subject ID, COVID-19 status, age in years and sex. The dataset comprised deeply sampled blood TCRbeta repertoires from subjects exposed to, actively infected with, or recovered from COVID-19. The material from the prospective study consisted of cDNA or gDNA derived from T cells, B-cell-depleted T cells, or PBMCs. HLA class I and class II types, where available, came from metadata supplied by the sample provider rather than from assay-based typing. General study outcomes and caveats: The amount of clinical and demographic metadata varied by source and participant and was provided uncurated.

The receptor comes from a woman in her forties or fifties with acute or convalescent COVID-19. This chain is built from TRBV18 and TRBJ2-7; a weak D assignment points to TRBD1 (6 bases agree). The sample taken for sequencing was peripheral blood. DNA sequence: TGTGCCAGCTCACCAGGGACAACTTACGAGCAGTACTTC. Translated, it gives CASSPGTTYEQYF.